The present T cell receptor (beta chain) was sequenced within a study of shared clonotypes between healthy human individuals. V was pared by 1 base and J by 6 bases, with 11 bases between. This CDR3 spans 13 amino acids. Germline V gives CDR1 SGHDT, CDR2 YYEEEE. Repertoires were generated with immunoSEQ multiplex PCR, while TCRdb's copy carries only in-frame clones and drops some. The data contain about 2 million clones, about 94% of them singletons. The naive CD8 fraction comprised CD45RO-negative cells positively selected for CCR7 and excluded terminally differentiated effector memory CD45RA+ cells. Overall study results and limits: All-four-donor shared clonotypes had higher generation probabilities than non-shared clonotypes did.

This clone turned up a few times. Its antigen is currently unknown. V is TRBV5-6 and J is TRBJ2-7; D not resolved. The TCR originated in a man younger than 35 in good health. The sample comprised naive CD8+ T cells sorted from blood. CDR3: CASSLFSAVEQYF. The CDR3 bases are TGTGCCAGCAGCTTGTTTAGTGCGGTCGAGCAGTACTTC.